These 5 T cell receptor beta chains were sequenced from one sample in a study of shared clonotypes between healthy human individuals. Some clones are missing from TCRdb's copy, which holds only in-frame ones; the method was immunoSEQ multiplex PCR. The sample contains millions of clones, about 95% of which appear only once. Only CD45RO-negative cells positively selected for CCR7 counted as naive CD8 cells, so terminally differentiated effector memory CD45RA+ cells were excluded. Sequencing was carried out using naive CD8+ T cells sorted from blood. The receptors come from a man in his late teens or twenties in good health.

V usage is TRBV6-1 and J usage is TRBJ2-1; the D gene is possibly TRBD2 (6 bases). The V and J ends lost 4 bases and 9 bases respectively, with 19 bases between them. The germline V gene has CDR1 MNHNS and CDR2 SASEGT. This CDR3 is built from 15 residues. CDR3 bases: TGTGCCAGCAGTGGATCACCCCCGGGGGTCGCTGAGCAGTTCTTC. Encoded protein: CASSGSPPGVAEQFF.

The chain employs TRBV27 and TRBJ1-2; a weak D match, TRBD1 (5 bases). In germline, CDR1 is MNHEY, CDR2 SMNVEV (reference sequence). Deletions cut 3 bases from V and 7 bases from J, with 12 bases between. There are 13 residues in the CDR3. The CDR3 sequence: CASSFGQGAGYTF. For the CDR3, the DNA is TGTGCCAGCAGTTTCGGGCAGGGTGCTGGCTACACCTTC.

This chain uses TRBV10-2 with TRBJ2-2; D might be TRBD1 or TRBD2, each matching 5 bases. Germline V gene sequence: CDR1 WSHSY, CDR2 SAAADI. V was clipped by 8 bases and J by 6 bases, with 16 bases between them. The CDR3 spans 14 residues. CDR3 region: CASSERGLPGELFF. CDR3 DNA sequence: TGCGCCAGCTCGGAACGGGGCCTCCCCGGGGAGCTGTTTTTT.

V gene TRBV7-9 combines with J gene TRBJ2-5; 9 bases align to TRBD1. The CDR3 runs 15 residues. With 4 bases clipped from V and 4 bases from J, the junction kept 7 bases outside the gene matches. Germline values: CDR1 SEHNR, CDR2 FQNEAQ (reference sequence). Here the CDR3 reads CASSSAGTGIETQYF. Here the CDR3 DNA reads TGTGCCAGCAGCTCAGCCGGGACAGGGATAGAGACCCAGTACTTC.

The chain recombines TRBV27 with TRBJ1-4, with no clear D. V dropped 3 bases and J dropped 8 bases, with 10 bases sitting between them. This CDR3 region has 13 residues. Looked up from germline, CDR1 is MNHEY and CDR2 is SMNVEV (reference sequence). The CDR3 bases are TGTGCCAGCAGTTTGGGGTTACGGGAAAAACTGTTTTTT. It codes for CASSLGLREKLFF.